This T cell receptor (beta chain) was recorded in a study of cytomegalovirus exposure and HLA in healthy donors. Germline CDR1 reads LNHDA; CDR2 reads SQIVND (reference sequence). The CDR3 is 15 amino acids. The trim removed 5 bases at V and 6 bases at J, leaving 7 bases unmatched. A multiplex PCR was run with 60 Vbeta primers and 13 Jbeta primers. Sequencing used immunoSEQ multiplex PCR; TCRdb keeps in-frame clones, though not all of them. This sample yields more than 95,000 clones, of which 17% are seen a single time; around 2.6% belongs to the top ten. This clone came up a few times. The chain joins TRBV19 to TRBJ2-2; 9 positions agree with TRBD1. The TCR originated in a female donor in good health and CMV-seropositive. What was sequenced was PBMCs. This CDR3 is CASSSRQGVPGELFF. For the CDR3, the DNA is TGTGCCAGTAGTTCCAGACAGGGGGTCCCCGGGGAGCTGTTTTTT.